This TCR beta chain was captured in a study of cytomegalovirus exposure and HLA in healthy donors (dated by TCRdb to 2016 to 2017). Regarding the study in general: An earlier analysis of some 600 of the donors reported approximately 280 Gb of sequence data and 95 million to 140 million unique TCR beta sequences obtained from approximately 180 million T cells. To predict cytomegalovirus infection status, the study brought together high-throughput TCR immunosequencing, statistical association of individual TCRs with disease status, and machine learning. Donor age, sex, ethnicity and CMV serostatus were compiled together with the repertoire data. Both class I and class II loci were covered by HLA typing, at four-digit resolution. The study used immunosequencing to profile the T cell repertoires of 670 or so subjects and linked those repertoires to cytomegalovirus serostatus. An earlier analysis of around 640 of the donors used high-throughput TCR beta sequencing to judge whether each TCR beta V gene segment behaved as functional or pseudogenic. About 5 DR-DQ haplotypes were handled as single units for association and clustering, since linkage in the cohort was strong. The study aimed to test whether cataloging public T cell receptors could reveal signatures of past pathogen exposure. All discovery cohort repertoires had been generated using a single sequencing platform. Genome-wide SNP genotypes for about 65% of the roughly 670 donors were used in a later genetic analysis, which treated that subset as a discovery cohort. Of the 350 to 450 genotyped donors, 75% to 85% were placed in the genetic ancestry cluster associated with self-reported Caucasian donors. Among about 360 genotyped donors of the cohort, an average of about 240,000 unique TCR beta nucleotide sequences were sequenced per donor, roughly a sixth of them non-productive. A later analysis re-examined previously published TCR beta repertoires from just over 650 donors and added high-resolution HLA genotyping to investigate patterns of TCR occurrence. Besides the first cohort of under 700 subjects, a separate validation cohort made up of around 120 different subjects was used. In the later analysis, no new phenotypic data were used to find candidate immune exposures; instead, reliance was placed on TCR beta sequences and their occurrence across donors. An early release that covered fewer than 750 HLA-typed donors contained approximately 300 gigabases of sequencing data and some 87 million unique TCR sequences. Typing coverage differed by locus: A, B, C, DRB1 and DQB1 were typed in roughly 629-630 donors, DQA1 in roughly 510, DPA1 in some 600, and DPB1 in just under 490. The research as a whole found: Most TCR sequences were observed very rarely across donors, whereas some public TCRs were present in many individuals. A cluster of highly shared sequence variants was judged likely to represent a technical artifact of the sequencing pipeline. In a later genetic analysis, fewer N-insertions in productive TCRs were reported among donors in an Asian-associated ancestry cluster than the roughly 700-donor mean. Several of the top co-occurrence clusters appeared to be linked to parvovirus B19, influenza, CMV and Epstein-Barr virus, according to a later analysis. Presence/absence analyses assumed roughly uniform sequencing depth across donors, an assumption that may not hold. In an earlier analysis of fewer than 700 of the donors, most TCR beta V segments appeared in productive rearrangements about 87% or about 30% of the time, broadly matching IMGT annotations. CMV serostatus was the only immune exposure information available for the cohort. V-gene and J-gene trimming of TCR beta chains was associated with a missense DCLRE1C variant in a later genetic analysis, and the association was replicated in an independent cohort. Because counts were too low, roughly 16 rarely observed V segments, including chromosome 9 orphons, were excluded from the earlier analysis of a few hundred of the donors. Correlated functional status among segregating V segments might be attributable to linkage disequilibrium, but an unknown experimental factor could not be ruled out. A further reported finding was that TCR beta sequences accurately predicted the HLA-A and HLA-B alleles for most subjects in the first cohort. A few of the identified cytomegalovirus-associated TCR beta chains were confirmed in vitro to be specific for cytomegalovirus antigens. It was suggested by the authors that the approach could potentially be generalized to other disease states and immunological phenotypes. In a later analysis, TCR association rates were found to vary across HLA loci, with the most associated TCRs seen for DRB1 alleles and the fewest for HLA-C alleles. In the study, about 150 TCR beta chains were listed as associated with cytomegalovirus. Specific HLA alleles were associated with around 18,000 TCR beta sequences at a false discovery rate of 0.05 in a later analysis. Because HLA typing was unavailable for some donors at each locus, only the typed subset was used in association tests. Most CMV-associated TCR beta chains appeared to be HLA-restricted in a later analysis, and the HLA associations seemed to be driven largely by CMV exposure. In this cohort, only TCR beta chains were sequenced, and detectable features were limited by the absence of alpha or paired-chain data. Because the 87-base-pair reads could not distinguish some IMGT-functional V segments, including TRBV6-2 and TRBV6-3, those segments were excluded. In both the original and validation cohorts, the classifier was reported to diagnose cytomegalovirus status with high specificity and sensitivity. In a later analysis, HLA-associated TCR beta chains showed more clonal expansion and lower generation probabilities than non-associated chains that were equally common. When HLA alleles, especially DR and DQ, strongly co-occurred, TCR associations were difficult to assign to individual alleles.

The library relied on the immunoSEQ multiplex PCR assay. The multiplex PCR relied on a mix of 60 forward primers for TCR Vbeta segments and 13 reverse primers for TCR Jbeta segments. The CDR3 region of rearranged TCR beta genes was amplified from genomic DNA with a multiplex PCR assay. The Illumina HiSeq System was used to sequence the amplified TCR beta libraries as 87-base-pair reads. As for the authors' bioinformatics: Across the 640 or so repertoires, a later analysis counted about 81 million unique TCR beta chains, 9 million to 14 million of which were shared by at least two donors. A nearest-neighbor algorithm error-corrected the raw reads and collapsed the reads into unique sequences, merging closely related sequences to remove PCR and sequencing errors. To assign V, D and J gene segments, CDR3 sequences were aligned to IMGT reference sequences. Each retained sequence needed at least a six-nucleotide match to both a V gene segment and a J gene segment. Rearrangements were classified as productive when the CDR3 lacked stop codons and remained in frame with V and J, and all other rearrangements were classified as non-productive. Following IMGT convention, CDR3 was defined as the stretch from the second conserved V-encoded cysteine to the conserved J-encoded phenylalanine. Sequences without an unambiguous match to a single V gene segment were excluded from the earlier analysis of approximately 600 of the donors. In an earlier analysis of 587 of the donors, a V segment was called functional when productive rearrangements were above 56.7%, and segregating when the standard deviation between donors exceeded 5%. A statistical classification framework was built for diagnosing cytomegalovirus status from the catalog of TCR beta chain sequences. In a later analysis, V and J genes were assigned by comparing TCR nucleotide sequences against IMGT/GENE-DB human TR gene sequences. Using the TCRdist pipeline, a later analysis assigned CDR3 sequences along with most-parsimonious VDJ recombination scenarios. In a later analysis, each TCR beta chain was defined by its CDR3 amino acid sequence together with its V-gene family, and reads lacking a unique V-gene family were excluded. To address suspected cross-contamination and a sequencing artifact, a later analysis removed several hundred highly shared, low-generation-probability nucleotide sequences. In a later analysis, a clonal expansion index was calculated for each public chain from normalized within-repertoire ranks of inferred template counts. A later analysis computed generation probabilities with a VDJ recombination model fitted to out-of-frame rearrangements, and checked the results against IGoR. Hypergeometric tests were used in a later analysis to score TCR-TCR, TCR-HLA and TCR-CMV co-occurrence, with a repertoire-size bias correction applied to the TCR pairs. In a later analysis, false discovery rates were estimated by permuting HLA or CMV assignments 20 times. In a later analysis, co-occurring TCRs were grouped using DBSCAN, and TCRdist sequence similarity was added for clustering within HLA-allele-positive subsets. Repertoires with fewer than 30,000 or more than 120,000 public chains, plus five repertoires with anomalous nucleotide sharing, were excluded from co-occurrence clustering. This immuneACCESS table, as held by TCRdb, lists in-frame sequences with V and J called but not all clones. Of the missing ones, under half trace to an unresolved V gene in checked studies; the others have no known cause. The DNA was the basis for D and trimming; V, J and clone size are from that table. The sample table shows fewer than 130,000 clones, and 65% to 85% are seen once. Jointly, the top ten make up 5% to 7.5% of the sample.

The cohort comprised some 680 healthy bone marrow donors. Cohort members were all nominally healthy when sampled, although unrecorded immune exposures were likely present. The donor was CMV seropositive and was included in the group of almost 300 seropositive cohort members. A peripheral blood sample was collected from each donor, and TCR beta sequencing was performed on peripheral blood mononuclear cells. The Qiagen DNeasy Blood Extraction Kit was used to extract genomic DNA from the blood cell samples. Comments on this clone: Its antigen specificity is not known. No per-base quality is available; no much larger clone lies one base away.

The junction carries 12 bases between V and J, which are trimmed by 6 bases and 1 base respectively. CDR1 SGHDN and CDR2 FVKESK were looked up in the germline V gene. There are 15 amino acids in the CDR3, from cysteine to phenylalanine inclusive. The read is trimmed to its CDR3 DNA, 45 bases read in frame from base 1. The chain couples TRBV14 to TRBJ2-2; the D region possibly corresponds to TRBD1 (6 bases align). The sequence came from a man under 40 in good health and CMV-seropositive. Sequenced input: PBMCs. The CDR3 protein sequence reads: CASRLGAGNTGELFF. The DNA sequence is TGTGCCAGCAGATTGGGGGCTGGGAACACCGGGGAGCTGTTTTTT.